This entry concerns a single TCR beta chain. The RNA, roughly 0.45 to 1 ug, was put through reverse transcription using random hexamers. TCRdb reprocessed the immunoSEQ multiplex PCR reads via MiXCR and lists one record per CDR3 protein. The table includes about 200,000 distinct CDR3 sequences, roughly 90% detected once. The data belong to a study of CD8 T cells in Susac syndrome. Germline-derived CDR1 and CDR2 are MGHRA and YSYEKL. CDR3 size: 16 residues. Trimming shortened V by 4 bases and J by 4 bases, and 17 bases separated the two germline ends. The source material was CD4+ T cells from PBMCs. The V and J genes are TRBV4-1 and TRBJ2-1; D is perhaps TRBD1 or TRBD2 (6 bases each). The TCR sequence derives from a human donor with Susac syndrome. As DNA, the CDR3 is TGCGCCAGCAGCCTCCCAGAGGGGGGAGTATACAATGAGCAGTTCTTC. Amino acid sequence: CASSLPEGGVYNEQFF.